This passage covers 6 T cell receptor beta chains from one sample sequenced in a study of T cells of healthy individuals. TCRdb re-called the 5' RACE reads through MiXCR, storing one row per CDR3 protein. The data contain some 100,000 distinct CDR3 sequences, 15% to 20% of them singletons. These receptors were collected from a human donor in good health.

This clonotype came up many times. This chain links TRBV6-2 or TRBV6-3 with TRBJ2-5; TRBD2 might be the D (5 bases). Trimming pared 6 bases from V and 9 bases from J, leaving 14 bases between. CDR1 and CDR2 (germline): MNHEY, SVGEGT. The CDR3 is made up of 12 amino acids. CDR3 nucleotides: TGTGCCAGCAGCTCGCTATTGGAGGCCCAGTACTTC. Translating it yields CASSSLLEAQYF.

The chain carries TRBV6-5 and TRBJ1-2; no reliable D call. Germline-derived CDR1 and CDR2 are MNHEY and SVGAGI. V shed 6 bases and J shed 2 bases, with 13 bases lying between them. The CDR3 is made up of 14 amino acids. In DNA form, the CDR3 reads TGTGCCAGCAGCTCCGGACGAGGGAACTATGGCTACACCTTC. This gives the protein CASSSGRGNYGYTF.

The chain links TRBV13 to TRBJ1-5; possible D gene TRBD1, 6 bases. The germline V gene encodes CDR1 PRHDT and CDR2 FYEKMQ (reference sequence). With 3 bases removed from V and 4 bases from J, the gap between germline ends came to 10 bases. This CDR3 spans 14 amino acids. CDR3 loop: CASSFGQLNQPQHF. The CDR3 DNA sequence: TGTGCCAGCAGCTTCGGACAGTTAAATCAGCCCCAGCATTTT.

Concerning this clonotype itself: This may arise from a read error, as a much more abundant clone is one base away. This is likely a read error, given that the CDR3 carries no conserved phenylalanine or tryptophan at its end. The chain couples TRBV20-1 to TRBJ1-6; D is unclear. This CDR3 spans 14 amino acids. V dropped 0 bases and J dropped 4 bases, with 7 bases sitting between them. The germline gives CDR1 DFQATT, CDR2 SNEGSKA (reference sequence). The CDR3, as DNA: TGCAGTGCTAGAGATTCAGGTTATAATTCACCCCTCCACCTT. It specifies CSARDSGYNSPLHL.

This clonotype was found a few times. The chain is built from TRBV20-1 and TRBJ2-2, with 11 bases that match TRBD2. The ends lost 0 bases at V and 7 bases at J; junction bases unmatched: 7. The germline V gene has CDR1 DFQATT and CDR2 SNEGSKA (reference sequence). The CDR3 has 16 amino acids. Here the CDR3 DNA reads TGCAGTGCTAGAGACTTAGCGGGAGGGGTAATCGGGGAGCTGTTTTTT. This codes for CSARDLAGGVIGELFF.

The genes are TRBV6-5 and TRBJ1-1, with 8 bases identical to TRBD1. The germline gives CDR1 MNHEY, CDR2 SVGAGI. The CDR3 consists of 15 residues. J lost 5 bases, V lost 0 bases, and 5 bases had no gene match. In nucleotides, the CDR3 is TGTGCCAGCAGTTACTCCCCCCAGGGGGCGACTGAAGCTTTCTTT. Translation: CASSYSPQGATEAFF.